Reported below is one TCR beta chain. Antigen unknown. This sample was taken from a study of T cell responses to AZD1222 COVID-19 vaccine. General observations from the study: A mostly white British donor set with more females was recruited, and clonal diversity was possibly underestimated. Spike-specific TCR breadth and depth both grew after two AZD1222 doses.

V was shortened by 1 base and J by 5 bases, with 8 bases between the two germline ends. Germline V gene lookup returns CDR1 SGHTA and CDR2 FQGNSA. This CDR3 region has 13 residues. TCRdb keeps only in-frame clones here, not all; method: immunoSEQ multiplex PCR. Among 200,000 to 250,000 clones listed, approximately 94% were seen once. The TCR sequence derives from an adult who received the MenACWY meningococcal vaccine as a control. The V call is TRBV7-2, the J call TRBJ2-5; D ambiguous. Sequenced material: peripheral blood, taken 28 days after the second dose of the MenACWY control vaccine. The CDR3 sequence is CASSLVRIETQYF. The CDR3 DNA reads TGTGCCAGCAGCTTAGTTAGGATCGAGACCCAGTACTTC.